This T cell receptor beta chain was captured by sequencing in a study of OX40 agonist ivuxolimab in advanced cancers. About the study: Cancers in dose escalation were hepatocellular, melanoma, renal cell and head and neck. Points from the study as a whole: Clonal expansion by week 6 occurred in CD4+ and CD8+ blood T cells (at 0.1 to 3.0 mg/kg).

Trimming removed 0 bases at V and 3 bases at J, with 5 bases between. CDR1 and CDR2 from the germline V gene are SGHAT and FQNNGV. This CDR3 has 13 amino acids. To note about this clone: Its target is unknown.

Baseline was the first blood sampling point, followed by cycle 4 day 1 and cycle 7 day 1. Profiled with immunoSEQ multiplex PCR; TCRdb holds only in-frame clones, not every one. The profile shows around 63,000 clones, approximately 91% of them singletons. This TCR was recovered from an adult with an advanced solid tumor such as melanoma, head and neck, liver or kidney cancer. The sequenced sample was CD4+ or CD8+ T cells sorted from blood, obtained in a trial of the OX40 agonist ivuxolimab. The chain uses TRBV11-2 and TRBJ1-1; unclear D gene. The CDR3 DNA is TGTGCCAGCAGCTTAGATCTACACACTGAAGCTTTCTTT. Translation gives CASSLDLHTEAFF.